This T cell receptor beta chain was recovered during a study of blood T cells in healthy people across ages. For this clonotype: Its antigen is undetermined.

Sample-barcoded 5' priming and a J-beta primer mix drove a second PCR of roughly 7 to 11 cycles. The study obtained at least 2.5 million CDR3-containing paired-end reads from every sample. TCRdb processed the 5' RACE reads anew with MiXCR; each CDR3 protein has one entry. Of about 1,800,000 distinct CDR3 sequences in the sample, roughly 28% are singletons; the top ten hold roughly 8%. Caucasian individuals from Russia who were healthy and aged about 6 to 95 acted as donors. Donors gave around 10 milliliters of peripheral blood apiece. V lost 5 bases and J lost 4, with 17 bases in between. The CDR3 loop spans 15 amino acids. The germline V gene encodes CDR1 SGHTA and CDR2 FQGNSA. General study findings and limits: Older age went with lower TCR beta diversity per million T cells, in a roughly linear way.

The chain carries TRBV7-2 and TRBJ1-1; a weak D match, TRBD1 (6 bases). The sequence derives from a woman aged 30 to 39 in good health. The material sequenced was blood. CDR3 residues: CASSPNAGGRTEAFF. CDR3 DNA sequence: TGTGCCAGCAGCCCCAATGCGGGGGGGCGCACTGAAGCTTTCTTT.